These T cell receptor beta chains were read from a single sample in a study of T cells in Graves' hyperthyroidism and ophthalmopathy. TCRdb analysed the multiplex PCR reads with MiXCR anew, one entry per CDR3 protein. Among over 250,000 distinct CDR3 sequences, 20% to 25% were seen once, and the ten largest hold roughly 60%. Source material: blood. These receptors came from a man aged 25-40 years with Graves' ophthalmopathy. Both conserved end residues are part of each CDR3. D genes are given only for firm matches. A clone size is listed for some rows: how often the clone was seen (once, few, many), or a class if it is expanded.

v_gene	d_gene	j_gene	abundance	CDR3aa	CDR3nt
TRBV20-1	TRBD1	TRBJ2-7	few	CSARVRDRNAYEQYF	TGCAGTGCTAGAGTTCGGGACAGGAACGCCTACGAGCAGTACTTC
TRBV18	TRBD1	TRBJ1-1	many	CASSSGQGMEAFF	TGTGCCAGCTCATCGGGACAGGGTATGGAAGCTTTCTTT
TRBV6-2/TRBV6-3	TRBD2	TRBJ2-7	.	CASSSGTRTGEQYF	TGTGCCAGCAGTTCGGGGACTAGGACGGGCGAGCAGTACTTC
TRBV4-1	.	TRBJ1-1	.	CASSPRGMNTEAFF	TGCGCCAGCAGCCCGAGGGGCATGAACACTGAAGCTTTCTTT
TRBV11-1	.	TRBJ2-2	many	CATRRANTGELFF	TGTGCCACCCGAAGGGCGAACACCGGGGAGCTGTTTTTT
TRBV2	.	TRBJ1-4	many	CAARELASNEKLFF	TGTGCCGCCCGGGAACTGGCCAGTAATGAAAAACTGTTTTTT
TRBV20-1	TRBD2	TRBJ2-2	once	CSASPSGRAAGELFF	TGCAGTGCTAGTCCTAGCGGGAGGGCCGCCGGGGAGCTGTTTTTT
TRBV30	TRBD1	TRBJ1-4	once	CAWSEGATEKLFF	TGTGCCTGGTCGGAGGGGGCGACCGAAAAACTGTTTTTT
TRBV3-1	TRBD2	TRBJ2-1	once	CASGPGLAGYNEQFF	TGTGCCAGCGGCCCTGGACTAGCGGGTTACAATGAGCAGTTCTTC
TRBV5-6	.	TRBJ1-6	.	CASSLEGRPSYNSPLHF	TGTGCCAGCAGCTTGGAAGGCCGACCCTCCTATAATTCACCCCTCCACTTT
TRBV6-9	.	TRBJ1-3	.	CASTRGRDRNTIYF	TGTGCCAGCACCCGTGGGAGGGACAGAAACACCATATATTTT
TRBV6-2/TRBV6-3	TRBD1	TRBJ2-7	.	CASSYPGQPYEQYF	TGTGCCAGCAGTTACCCGGGACAGCCGTACGAGCAGTACTTC
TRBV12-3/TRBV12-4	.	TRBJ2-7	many	CASSPRGTTSSYEQYF	TGTGCCAGCAGTCCCAGGGGGACTACAAGCTCCTACGAGCAGTACTTC